This is a list of T cell receptor beta chains from one sample in a study of T cells in Graves' hyperthyroidism and ophthalmopathy. Using its own MiXCR run on the multiplex PCR reads, TCRdb lists one record per CDR3 protein. The sample consists of a few hundred thousand distinct CDR3 sequences, roughly 14% of them appearing once. The specimen sequenced was blood. The receptors here all came from a woman aged 25 to 39 with Graves' ophthalmopathy. Each CDR3 is given with its conserved first and last residue. The D gene is left open where the match is weak. Size values are once, few and many counts, or a class for expanded clones, and some rows have none.

D,J,V,size,length,DNA,CDR3
NA,TRBJ2-3,TRBV2,many,13,TGTGCCAGCAGAGCGGTCCTGGGAGATACGCAGTATTTT,CASRAVLGDTQYF
TRBD1,TRBJ2-5,TRBV20-1,few,13,TGCAGTGTAGAGGGGGCGATCCCGCGGGCCCAGTACTTC,CSVEGAIPRAQYF
NA,TRBJ1-1,TRBV5-1,many,14,TGCGCCAGCAGCCAGCGGGGACGGGGGACTGAAGCTTTCTTT,CASSQRGRGTEAFF
TRBD1,TRBJ1-2,TRBV4-2,many,18,TGTGCCAGCAGCCAAGCGTTGGGTGACAGGGGACCTAACTATGGCTACACCTTC,CASSQALGDRGPNYGYTF
NA,TRBJ1-2,TRBV30,many,15,TGTGCCTGGAGCGCCTGGGAAGGGGCTACGAATGGCTACACCTTC,CAWSAWEGATNGYTF
NA,TRBJ2-5,TRBV29-1,few,12,TGCAGCGTTGAAGGCAGCCAAGAGACCCAGTACTTC,CSVEGSQETQYF
NA,TRBJ2-1,TRBV7-3,few,16,TGTGCCAGCAGCCCGACGCCGCGCAGGCCTGGGGATGAGCAGTTCTTC,CASSPTPRRPGDEQFF
TRBD1,TRBJ1-6,TRBV12-3/TRBV12-4,NA,16,TGTGCCAGCAGTTTAGGGGGACAGGCTAATAATTCACCCCTCCACTTT,CASSLGGQANNSPLHF
NA,TRBJ1-5,TRBV12-3/TRBV12-4,many,15,TGTGCCAGCAGACTGACGGCGAACGGCAATCAGCCCCAGCATTTT,CASRLTANGNQPQHF
TRBD2,TRBJ2-1,TRBV20-1,many,11,TGCGGGGGGGTTTATCACAATGAGCAGTTCTTC,CGGVYHNEQFF
NA,TRBJ2-7,TRBV28,few,12,TGTGCCAGCAGTTTATTAGGGTACGGGCAGTACTTC,CASSLLGYGQYF
TRBD2,TRBJ2-3,TRBV28,many,14,TGTGCCATCGACAGCGGGGGGGGTGGAGATACGCAGTATTTT,CAIDSGGGGDTQYF
NA,TRBJ2-3,TRBV12-3/TRBV12-4,few,15,TGTGCCAGCAGTTCTCTACTCGGGGGCACAGATACGCAGTATTTT,CASSSLLGGTDTQYF
NA,TRBJ2-7,TRBV9,few,15,TGTGCCAGCAGCCCGAGGGGGGCCGGATTCTACGAGCAGTACTTC,CASSPRGAGFYEQYF
TRBD2,TRBJ2-7,TRBV10-2,once,15,TGCGCCAGCAGGGAAGGACTAGCGGATATCTACGAGCAGTACTTC,CASREGLADIYEQYF
NA,TRBJ1-1,TRBV10-3,many,14,TGTGCCATGAAACCAACCCACAAGAACACTGAAGCTTTCTTT,CAMKPTHKNTEAFF
TRBD1,TRBJ2-7,TRBV19,few,15,TGTGCCAGTAGAGAGACAGGGGGCGCATCCTACGAGCAGTACTTC,CASRETGGASYEQYF
TRBD1,TRBJ2-6,TRBV7-6,many,18,TGTGCCAGCAGCTACCGGGACAGGGCTGTTTTTGGGGCCAACGTCCTGACTTTC,CASSYRDRAVFGANVLTF
NA,TRBJ1-5,TRBV6-1,many,14,TGTGCCAGCAGGTGGGGGACGAGCAATCAGCCCCAGCATTTT,CASRWGTSNQPQHF
NA,TRBJ2-2,TRBV28,many,11,TGTGCCAGCAGGGTCACCGGGGAGCTGTTTTTT,CASRVTGELFF
NA,TRBJ1-6,TRBV27,many,17,TGTGCCAGCAGTTTGGACGTACTAAGCTCCTATAATTCACCCCTCCACTTT,CASSLDVLSSYNSPLHF
TRBD2,TRBJ2-3,TRBV5-6,few,18,TGTGCCAGCAGCCAAGGACTAGCGGGGGCCCCTTACACAGATACGCAGTATTTT,CASSQGLAGAPYTDTQYF
NA,TRBJ1-6,TRBV30,few,14,TGTGCCTGGAGTGTAAGCGGAGAGCATTCACCCCTCCACTTT,CAWSVSGEHSPLHF
TRBD2,TRBJ2-2,TRBV27,NA,16,TGTGCCAGCAGTTTTTCCAGCGGGGACTACACCGGGGAGCTGTTTTTT,CASSFSSGDYTGELFF
NA,TRBJ2-2,TRBV29-1,NA,16,TGCAGCGTTCAGGACGCTGTCTTGGGATTTACCGGGGAGCTGTTTTTT,CSVQDAVLGFTGELFF
TRBD2,TRBJ2-7,TRBV6-5,few,15,TGTGCCAGCAGTTACCGTAGCGGGGGCAATTACGAGCAGTACTTC,CASSYRSGGNYEQYF
TRBD2,TRBJ2-3,TRBV20-1,many,15,TGCAGTGCTGGGAATAGCGGGGGGGCAACAGATACGCAGTATTTT,CSAGNSGGATDTQYF
NA,TRBJ2-7,TRBV13,many,15,TGTGCCAGCAGCTTAGGGACAGCATTTTCCTACGAGCAGTACTTC,CASSLGTAFSYEQYF
TRBD1,TRBJ2-7,TRBV20-1,many,13,TGCAGTGCTGGAAGGACAGGGCTGGGCGAGCAGTACTTC,CSAGRTGLGEQYF
TRBD1,TRBJ2-7,TRBV5-4,NA,15,TGTGCCAGCCATAGAACCGGGACAGGAGCGTACGAGCAGTACTTC,CASHRTGTGAYEQYF
NA,TRBJ1-4,TRBV20-1,many,14,TGCAGTGTTAACTTCCTGGACAGTAATGAAAAACTGTTTTTT,CSVNFLDSNEKLFF